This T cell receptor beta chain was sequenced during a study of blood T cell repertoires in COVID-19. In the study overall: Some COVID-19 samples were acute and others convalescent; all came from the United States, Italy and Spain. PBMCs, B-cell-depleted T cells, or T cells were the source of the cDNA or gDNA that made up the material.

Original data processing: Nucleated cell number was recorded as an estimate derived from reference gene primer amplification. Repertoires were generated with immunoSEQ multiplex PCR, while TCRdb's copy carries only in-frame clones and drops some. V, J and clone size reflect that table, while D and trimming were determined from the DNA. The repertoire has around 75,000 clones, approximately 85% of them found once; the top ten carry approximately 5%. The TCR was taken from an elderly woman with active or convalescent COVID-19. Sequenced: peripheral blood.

CDR3 loop: CASSRQISNYGYTF. CDR3 sequence (DNA): TGTGCCAGCAGCCGACAGATCTCTAACTATGGCTACACCTTC. The chain couples TRBV7-8 to TRBJ1-2; D is possibly TRBD1 (5 bases). This CDR3 is built from 14 residues. The germline CDR1 and CDR2 sequences are SGHVS and FQNEAQ. Trimming left V 5 bases short and J 0 bases short, with 10 bases between. The entire variable domain, with the rest obtained from reference TRBV7-8 and TRBJ1-2, is as follows: GAGVSQSPRYKVAKRGQDVALRCDPISGHVSLFWYQQALGQGPEFLTYFQNEAQLDKSGLPSDRFFAERPEGSVSTLKIQRTQQEDSAVYLCASSRQISNYGYTFGSGTRLTVV.